This is a list of T cell receptor beta chains from one sample in a study of T cell responses to AZD1222 COVID-19 vaccine. Generated by immunoSEQ multiplex PCR, the TCRdb table keeps only in-frame clones and is missing some. The sample carries 150,000 or so clones, approximately 85% recorded once. The sequenced sample was peripheral blood, obtained on day 0 of MenACWY control vaccination. Receptors originate from an adult in good health. The CDR3 runs from the conserved cysteine through the conserved F or W. Fields, in order: clone size, J gene, CDR3 length, D gene, V gene, CDR3 DNA, CDR3 protein. D genes are given only for firm matches. The size of a clone is reported for some rows only, either as once, few or many, or as a class for expanded clones.

>NA|TRBJ1-2|15|NA|TRBV29-1
TGCAGCGTTAACACCGGGGTCCCCGCCCCCCATGGCTACACCTTC
CSVNTGVPAPHGYTF
>NA|TRBJ2-1|15|NA|TRBV9
TGTGCCAGCAGCGTGTTGGCCTCCTCGGGCAATGAGCAGTTCTTC
CASSVLASSGNEQFF
>NA|TRBJ2-7|15|NA|TRBV18
TGTGCCAGCTCACCAGGGCGGACGTATCCCTACGAGCAGTACTTC
CASSPGRTYPYEQYF
>NA|TRBJ2-5|14|TRBD2|TRBV10-3
TGTGCCATCAGGGCGACTAGCGGGGGGCCGACCCAGTACTTC
CAIRATSGGPTQYF
>NA|TRBJ1-1|14|TRBD1|TRBV7-9
TGTGCCAGCAGCCAACGACAGGGGACCCCTGAAGCTTTCTTT
CASSQRQGTPEAFF
>once|TRBJ2-3|15|NA|TRBV7-6
TGTGCCAGCAGCTTACTCCCTTCTAGCACAGATACGCAGTATTTT
CASSLLPSSTDTQYF
>NA|TRBJ2-1|13|NA|TRBV5-1
TGCGCCAGCAGTCCAGGGTTTGTGCATGAGCAGTTCTTC
CASSPGFVHEQFF
>NA|TRBJ1-6|15|NA|TRBV19
TGTGCCAGTAGTATCTCGCGGGGTGGAAATTCACCCCTCCACTTT
CASSISRGGNSPLHF
>NA|TRBJ1-2|13|NA|TRBV7-9
TGTGCCAGCAGCTTAGGCATTCGGTATGGCTACACCTTC
CASSLGIRYGYTF
>once|TRBJ1-5|12|NA|TRBV6-1
TGTGCCAGCAGTGAATTGGGTCGGCCCCAGCATTTT
CASSELGRPQHF
>NA|TRBJ1-5|15|TRBD1|TRBV5-5
TGTGCCAGCAGCTTGGCCGACAGGGTGGGCCAGCCCCAGCATTTT
CASSLADRVGQPQHF
>NA|TRBJ1-5|16|NA|TRBV28
TGTGCCAGCAGACCGACAGAGGCCCGAAGGAATCAGCCCCAGCATTTT
CASRPTEARRNQPQHF
>NA|TRBJ2-3|15|TRBD2|TRBV28
TGTGCCAGCGGGAATAGCGGGACTAGCACAGATACGCAGTATTTT
CASGNSGTSTDTQYF
>NA|TRBJ1-2|12|NA|TRBV12-5
TGTGCTAGTGGTTTCGGGGGGTATGGCTACACCTTC
CASGFGGYGYTF
>few|TRBJ1-2|14|NA|TRBV27
TGTGCCAGCAGTTTGAAGGCAGAAAACTATGGCTACACCTTC
CASSLKAENYGYTF
>NA|TRBJ1-5|14|NA|TRBV11-2
TGTGCCAGCAGCTTAAGGGCAGGGGCTCAGCCCCAGCATTTT
CASSLRAGAQPQHF
>NA|TRBJ2-2|15|NA|TRBV19
TGTGCCAGTAGTACCTCGGGTTTTAATCTCGGGGAGCTGTTTTTT
CASSTSGFNLGELFF
>few|TRBJ2-1|16|NA|TRBV7-7
TGTGCCAGCAGCCCCGAGGGACGGTTCTCCTACAATGAGCAGTTCTTC
CASSPEGRFSYNEQFF
>NA|TRBJ2-5|15|NA|TRBV15
TGTGCCACCAGCAGAGATAGGGGGACTTCAGAGACCCAGTACTTC
CATSRDRGTSETQYF
>NA|TRBJ1-6|15|NA|TRBV11-2
TGTGCCAGCAGCTTCAGACAGGCGGATAATTCACCCCTCCACTTT
CASSFRQADNSPLHF
>NA|TRBJ2-1|17|TRBD2|TRBV3-1/TRBV3-2
TGTGCCAGCAGCCAAGCTCGCGGGGGGCAGGGCAGGAATGAGCAGTTCTTC
CASSQARGGQGRNEQFF
>NA|TRBJ1-1|13|NA|TRBV28
TGTGCCAGTATCAAAGGGGGGAACACTGAAGCTTTCTTT
CASIKGGNTEAFF
>NA|TRBJ1-3|14|NA|TRBV11-2
TGTGCCAGCAGCTTAGGACAGACTGGAAACACCATATATTTT
CASSLGQTGNTIYF
>NA|TRBJ1-2|16|NA|TRBV5-5
TGTGCCAGCAGCCCCCTGGGTCCAGGGGACTACTATGGCTACACCTTC
CASSPLGPGDYYGYTF
>once|TRBJ1-2|15|TRBD1|TRBV4-1
TGCGCCAGCAGCCAGGACAGGGGGCCCTTCTATGGCTACACCTTC
CASSQDRGPFYGYTF
>few|TRBJ2-7|12|TRBD1|TRBV5-1
TGCGCCAGCAGGTCACAGGGGTACGAGCAGTACTTC
CASRSQGYEQYF